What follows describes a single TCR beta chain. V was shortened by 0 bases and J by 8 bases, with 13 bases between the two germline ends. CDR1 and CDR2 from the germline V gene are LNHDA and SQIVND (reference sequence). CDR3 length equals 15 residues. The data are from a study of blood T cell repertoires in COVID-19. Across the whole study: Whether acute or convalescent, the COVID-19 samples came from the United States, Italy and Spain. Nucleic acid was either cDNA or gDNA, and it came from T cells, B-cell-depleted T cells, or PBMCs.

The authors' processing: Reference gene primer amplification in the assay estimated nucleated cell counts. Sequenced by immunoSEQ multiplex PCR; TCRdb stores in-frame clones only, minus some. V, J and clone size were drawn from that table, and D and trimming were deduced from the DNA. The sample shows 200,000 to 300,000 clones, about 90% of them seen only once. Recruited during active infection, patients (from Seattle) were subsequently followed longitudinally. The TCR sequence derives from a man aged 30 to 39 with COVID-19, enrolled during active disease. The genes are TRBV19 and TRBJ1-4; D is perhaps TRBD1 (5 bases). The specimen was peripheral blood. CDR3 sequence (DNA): TGTGCCAGTAGTATAGATCAGGGTCTTGAGGAAAAACTGTTTTTT. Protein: CASSIDQGLEEKLFF. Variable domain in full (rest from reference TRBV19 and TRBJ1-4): DGGITQSPKYLFRKEGQNVTLSCEQNLNHDAMYWYRQDPGQGLRLIYYSQIVNDFQKGDIAEGYSVSREKKESFPLTVTSAQKNPTAFYLCASSIDQGLEEKLFFGSGTQLSVL.